This TCR beta chain derives from a study of beta chain features in type 1 diabetes. Overall study context: Investigators examined roughly 99,000,000 sorted cells across all samples. General study results and limits: Among all four CD4+ subsets, Type 1 diabetes patients had TCRB CDR3s that were moderately but significantly shorter. Relative to healthy donors, patients appeared to have naive, central memory and Treg TCRB repertoires that were more similar.

The entirety of the isolated RNA underwent reverse transcription, so expressed TCRB transcripts were sequenced. The table came from immunoSEQ multiplex PCR; TCRdb's copy has only in-frame clones and leaves some out. The data contain more than 95,000 clones, approximately 30% of them seen just once; the ten biggest clones take up 0.5% to 0.55%. This CDR3 region has 16 residues. The J segment lost 0 bases and the V segment lost 6 bases, leaving 7 bases of the junction unmatched. Germline values: CDR1 MNHEY, CDR2 SMNVEV (reference sequence). Note on this clone: Its antigen is undetermined.

Via the markers CD45RO/CCR7/CD25/CD127/CD95/CD27, stem cell-like memory, regulatory, central memory and naive CD4+ cells were sorted. V usage is TRBV27 and J usage is TRBJ2-1, with 8 nucleotides matching TRBD2. The receptor was isolated from a woman in her late teens or twenties with type 1 diabetes. Sample: central memory CD4+ T cells from blood. The CDR3 coding sequence is TGTGCCAGCAGGGTAACTAGCGGACCCTCCTACAATGAGCAGTTCTTC. Protein product: CASRVTSGPSYNEQFF.